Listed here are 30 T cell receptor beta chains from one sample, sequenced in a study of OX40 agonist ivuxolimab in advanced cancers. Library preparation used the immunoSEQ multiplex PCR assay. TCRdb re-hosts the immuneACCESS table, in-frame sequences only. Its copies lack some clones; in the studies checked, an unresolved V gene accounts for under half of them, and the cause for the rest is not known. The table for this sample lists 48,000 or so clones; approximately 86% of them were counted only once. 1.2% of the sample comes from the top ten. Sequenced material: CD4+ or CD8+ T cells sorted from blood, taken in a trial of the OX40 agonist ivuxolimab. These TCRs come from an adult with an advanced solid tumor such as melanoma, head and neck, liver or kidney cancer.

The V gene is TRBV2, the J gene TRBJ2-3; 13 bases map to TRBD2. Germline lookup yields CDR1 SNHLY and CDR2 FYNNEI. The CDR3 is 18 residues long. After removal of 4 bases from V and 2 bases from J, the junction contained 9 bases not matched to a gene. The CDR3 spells CASSGTQGTSGVTDTQYF. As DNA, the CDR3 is TGTGCCAGCAGTGGAACTCAAGGGACTAGCGGGGTCACAGATACGCAGTATTTT.

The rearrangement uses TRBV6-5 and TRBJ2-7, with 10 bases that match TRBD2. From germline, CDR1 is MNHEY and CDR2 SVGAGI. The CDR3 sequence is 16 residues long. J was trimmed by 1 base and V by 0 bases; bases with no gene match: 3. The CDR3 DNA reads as TGTGCCAGCAGTTACTCTTCAGCGGGGGGGTCCTACGAGCAGTACTTC. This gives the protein CASSYSSAGGSYEQYF.

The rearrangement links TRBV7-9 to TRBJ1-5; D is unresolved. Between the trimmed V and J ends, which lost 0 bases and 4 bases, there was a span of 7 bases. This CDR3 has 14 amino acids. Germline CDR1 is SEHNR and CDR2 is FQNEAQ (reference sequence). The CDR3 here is CASSLAADNQPQHF. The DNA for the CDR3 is TGTGCCAGCAGCTTAGCAGCGGATAATCAGCCCCAGCATTTT.

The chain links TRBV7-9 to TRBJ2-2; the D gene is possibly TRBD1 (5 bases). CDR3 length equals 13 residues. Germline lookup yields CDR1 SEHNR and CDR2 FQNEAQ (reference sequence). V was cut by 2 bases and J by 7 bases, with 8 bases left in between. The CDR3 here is CASSLQGHGELFF. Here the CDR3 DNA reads TGTGCCAGCAGCTTACAGGGTCACGGGGAGCTGTTTTTT.

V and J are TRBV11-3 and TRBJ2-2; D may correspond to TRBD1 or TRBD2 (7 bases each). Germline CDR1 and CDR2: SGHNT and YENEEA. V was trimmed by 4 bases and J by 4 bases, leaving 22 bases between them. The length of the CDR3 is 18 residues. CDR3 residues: CASSSPQGGPRGTGELFF. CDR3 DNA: TGTGCCAGCAGCTCACCCCAGGGGGGGCCACGAGGCACCGGGGAGCTGTTTTTT.

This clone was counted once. Here the CDR3 DNA reads TGTGCCAGCAGTCTTAGGGGGCTGGAGACCCAGTACTTC. This codes for CASSLRGLETQYF. The V and J genes are TRBV6-5 and TRBJ2-5; 7 positions agree with TRBD1. CDR1 and CDR2 from the germline V gene are MNHEY and SVGAGI. CDR3 length equals 13 residues. Losses at the gene ends were 5 bases for V and 5 bases for J; bases not matched to a gene: 5.

As DNA, the CDR3 is TGTGCCAGCAGCTTAGAACTAGGACAGGGGTACGAGCAGTACTTC. It translates to CASSLELGQGYEQYF. The chain recombines TRBV7-9 with TRBJ2-7, with 9 bases identical to TRBD1. Unmatched junction bases numbered 5, after V lost 1 base and J lost 4 bases. The CDR3 has 15 amino acids. Germline V gene lookup returns CDR1 SEHNR and CDR2 FQNEAQ (reference sequence). Drawing the rest from reference TRBV7-9 and TRBJ2-7, the complete variable domain is DTGVSQNPRHKITKRGQNVTFRCDPISEHNRLYWYRQTLGQGPEFLTYFQNEAQLEKSRLLSDRFSAERPKGSFSTLEIQRTEQGDSAMYLCASSLELGQGYEQYFGPGTRLTVT.

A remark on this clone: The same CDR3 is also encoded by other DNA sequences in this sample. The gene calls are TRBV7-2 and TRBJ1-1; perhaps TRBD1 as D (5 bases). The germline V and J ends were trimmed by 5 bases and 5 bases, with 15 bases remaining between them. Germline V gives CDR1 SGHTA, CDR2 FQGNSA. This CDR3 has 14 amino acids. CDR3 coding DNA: TGTGCCAGCAGCCTTGGGGCCTCAGGTACTGAAGCTTTCTTT. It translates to CASSLGASGTEAFF.

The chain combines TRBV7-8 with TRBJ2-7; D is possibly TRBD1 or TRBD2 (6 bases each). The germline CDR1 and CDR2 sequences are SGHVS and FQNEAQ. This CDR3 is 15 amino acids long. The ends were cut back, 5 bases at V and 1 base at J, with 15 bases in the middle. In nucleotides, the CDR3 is TGTGCCAGCAGCGCGGGGCCGGACAGTTCCTACGAGCAGTACTTC. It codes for CASSAGPDSSYEQYF.

CDR3 DNA sequence: TGTGCCAGTAGTATCTTGGGACACAGGAACACTGAAGCTTTCTTT. This translates into CASSILGHRNTEAFF. The chain combines TRBV19 with TRBJ1-1; weak D call: TRBD1 (6 bases). The CDR3 is made up of 15 amino acids. The germline V gene encodes CDR1 LNHDA and CDR2 SQIVND (reference sequence). Trimming took 3 bases from V and 1 from J, leaving 12 bases between them.

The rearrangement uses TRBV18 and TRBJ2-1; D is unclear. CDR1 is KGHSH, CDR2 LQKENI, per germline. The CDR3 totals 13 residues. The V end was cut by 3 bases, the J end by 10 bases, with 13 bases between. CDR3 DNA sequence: TGTGCCAGCTCACCCCTTGGGGTCGAAGAGCAGTTCTTC. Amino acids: CASSPLGVEEQFF.

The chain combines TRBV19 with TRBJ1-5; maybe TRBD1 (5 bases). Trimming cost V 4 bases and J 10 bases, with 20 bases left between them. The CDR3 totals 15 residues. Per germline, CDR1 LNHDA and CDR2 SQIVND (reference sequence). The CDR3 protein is CASSRDGTRAGPQHF. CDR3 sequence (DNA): TGTGCCAGTAGTAGGGATGGCACCAGGGCTGGCCCCCAGCATTTT. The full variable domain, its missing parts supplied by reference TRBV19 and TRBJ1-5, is DGGITQSPKYLFRKEGQNVTLSCEQNLNHDAMYWYRQDPGQGLRLIYYSQIVNDFQKGDIAEGYSVSREKKESFPLTVTSAQKNPTAFYLCASSRDGTRAGPQHFGDGTRLSIL.

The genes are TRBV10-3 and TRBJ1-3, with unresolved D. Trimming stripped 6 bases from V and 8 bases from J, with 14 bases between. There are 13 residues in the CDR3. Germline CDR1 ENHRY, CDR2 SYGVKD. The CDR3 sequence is CAIRAPSVDTIYF. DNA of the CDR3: TGTGCCATCAGGGCCCCGTCTGTCGACACCATATATTTT.

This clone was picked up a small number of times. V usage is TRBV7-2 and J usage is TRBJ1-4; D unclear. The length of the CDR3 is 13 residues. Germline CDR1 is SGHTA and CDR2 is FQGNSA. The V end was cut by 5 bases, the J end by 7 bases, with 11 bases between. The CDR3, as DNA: TGTGCCAGCAGCCGGAAGGGAACTGAAAAACTGTTTTTT. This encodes CASSRKGTEKLFF.

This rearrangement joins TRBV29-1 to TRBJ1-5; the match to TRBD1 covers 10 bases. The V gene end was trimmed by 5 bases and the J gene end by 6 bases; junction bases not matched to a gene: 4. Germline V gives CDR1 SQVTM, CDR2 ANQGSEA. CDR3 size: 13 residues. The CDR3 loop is CSVSWDRGQPQHF. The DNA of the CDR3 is TGCAGCGTTTCCTGGGACAGGGGTCAGCCCCAGCATTTT.

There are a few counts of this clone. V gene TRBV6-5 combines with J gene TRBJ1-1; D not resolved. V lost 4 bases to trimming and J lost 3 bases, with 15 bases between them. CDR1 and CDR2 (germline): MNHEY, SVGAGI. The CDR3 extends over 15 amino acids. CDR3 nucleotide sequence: TGTGCCAGCAGTTCCCCGCGGCGCAGGTACACTGAAGCTTTCTTT. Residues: CASSSPRRRYTEAFF.

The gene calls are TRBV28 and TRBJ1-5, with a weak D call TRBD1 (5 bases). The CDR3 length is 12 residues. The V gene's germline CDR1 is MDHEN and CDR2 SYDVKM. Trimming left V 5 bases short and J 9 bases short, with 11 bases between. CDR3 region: CASSLRVRPQHF. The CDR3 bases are TGTGCCAGCAGTCTCAGGGTCCGGCCCCAGCATTTT.

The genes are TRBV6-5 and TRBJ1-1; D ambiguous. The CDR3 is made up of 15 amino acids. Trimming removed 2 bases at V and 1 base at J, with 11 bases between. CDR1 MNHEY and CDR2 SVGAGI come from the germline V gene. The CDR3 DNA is TGTGCCAGCAGTTACCGCCCAATAGGGAACACTGAAGCTTTCTTT. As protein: CASSYRPIGNTEAFF.

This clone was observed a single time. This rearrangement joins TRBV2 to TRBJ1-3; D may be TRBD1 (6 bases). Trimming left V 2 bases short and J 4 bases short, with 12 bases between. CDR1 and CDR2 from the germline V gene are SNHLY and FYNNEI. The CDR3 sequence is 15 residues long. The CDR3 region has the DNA TGTGCCAGCAGTGAAATTCGGGGGACAGGAAACACCATATATTTT. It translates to CASSEIRGTGNTIYF.

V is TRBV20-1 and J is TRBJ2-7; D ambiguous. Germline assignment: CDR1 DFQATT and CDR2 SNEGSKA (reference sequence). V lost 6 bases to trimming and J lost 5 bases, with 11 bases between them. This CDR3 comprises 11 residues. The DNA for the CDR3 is TGCAGTGCGGAAAAGGGCCACGAGCAGTACTTC. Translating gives CSAEKGHEQYF.

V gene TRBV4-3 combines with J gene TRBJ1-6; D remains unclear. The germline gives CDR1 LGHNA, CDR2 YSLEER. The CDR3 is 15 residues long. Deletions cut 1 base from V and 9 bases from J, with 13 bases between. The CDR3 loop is CASSQAWIEGSPLHF. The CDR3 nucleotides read TGCGCCAGCAGCCAAGCGTGGATCGAAGGTTCACCCCTCCACTTT.

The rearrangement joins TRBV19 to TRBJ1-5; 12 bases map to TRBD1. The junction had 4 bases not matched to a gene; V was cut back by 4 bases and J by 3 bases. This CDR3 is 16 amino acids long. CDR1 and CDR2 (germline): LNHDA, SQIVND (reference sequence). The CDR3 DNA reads TGTGCCAGTAGTAAGGGACAGGGGGCGAACAATCAGCCCCAGCATTTT. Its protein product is CASSKGQGANNQPQHF. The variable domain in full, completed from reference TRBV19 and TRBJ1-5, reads DGGITQSPKYLFRKEGQNVTLSCEQNLNHDAMYWYRQDPGQGLRLIYYSQIVNDFQKGDIAEGYSVSREKKESFPLTVTSAQKNPTAFYLCASSKGQGANNQPQHFGDGTRLSIL.

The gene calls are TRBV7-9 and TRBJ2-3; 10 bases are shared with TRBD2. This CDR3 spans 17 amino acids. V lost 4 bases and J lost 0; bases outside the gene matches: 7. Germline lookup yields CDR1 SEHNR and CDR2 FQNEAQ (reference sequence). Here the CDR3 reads CASSSSGGSPSTDTQYF. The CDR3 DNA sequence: TGTGCCAGCAGCTCTAGCGGGGGATCCCCTAGCACAGATACGCAGTATTTT.

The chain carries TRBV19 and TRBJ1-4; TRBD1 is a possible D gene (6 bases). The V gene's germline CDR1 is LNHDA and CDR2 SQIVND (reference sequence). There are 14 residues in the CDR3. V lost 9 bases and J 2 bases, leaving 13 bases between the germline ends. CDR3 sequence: CASNTGRTNEKLFF. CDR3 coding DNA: TGTGCCAGCAACACAGGGCGCACTAATGAAAAACTGTTTTTT.

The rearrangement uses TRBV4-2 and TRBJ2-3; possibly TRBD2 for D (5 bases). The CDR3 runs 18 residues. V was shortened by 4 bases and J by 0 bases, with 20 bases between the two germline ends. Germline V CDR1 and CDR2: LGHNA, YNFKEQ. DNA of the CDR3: TGTGCCAGCAGCCCCCTGACCGTAGGAGGAACTAGCACAGATACGCAGTATTTT. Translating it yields CASSPLTVGGTSTDTQYF.

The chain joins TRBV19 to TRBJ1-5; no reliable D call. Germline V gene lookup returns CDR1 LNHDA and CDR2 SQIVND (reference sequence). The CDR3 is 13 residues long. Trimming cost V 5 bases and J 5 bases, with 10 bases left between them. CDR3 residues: CASSEGRDQPQHF. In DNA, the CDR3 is TGTGCCAGTAGTGAGGGTAGAGATCAGCCCCAGCATTTT.

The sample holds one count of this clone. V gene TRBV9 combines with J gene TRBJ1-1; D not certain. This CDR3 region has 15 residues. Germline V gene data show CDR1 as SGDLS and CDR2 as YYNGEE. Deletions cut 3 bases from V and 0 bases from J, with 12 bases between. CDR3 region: CASSALPGMNTEAFF. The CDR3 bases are TGTGCCAGCAGCGCCCTGCCGGGGATGAACACTGAAGCTTTCTTT.

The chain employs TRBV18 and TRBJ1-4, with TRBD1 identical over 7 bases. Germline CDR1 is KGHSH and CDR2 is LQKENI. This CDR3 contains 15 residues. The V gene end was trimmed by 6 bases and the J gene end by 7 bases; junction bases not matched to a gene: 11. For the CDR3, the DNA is TGTGCCAGCTCTCTGAGACAGGGCTCTCGTGAAAAACTGTTTTTT. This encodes CASSLRQGSREKLFF.

For the CDR3, the DNA is TGTGCCGGCCGACAGGGGGCGTTGATAACTTTCTTT. Translated, it gives CAGRQGALITFF. The V and J genes are TRBV30 and TRBJ1-1; 10 positions match TRBD1. This CDR3 is built from 12 residues. The V gene end was trimmed by 8 bases and the J gene end by 12 bases; junction bases not matched to a gene: 12. Germline CDR1 and CDR2: GTSNPN and SVGIG (reference sequence). Drawing the rest from reference TRBV30 and TRBJ1-1, the complete variable domain is SQTIHQWPATLVQPVGSPLSLECTVEGTSNPNLYWYRQAAGRGLQLLFYSVGIGQISSEVPQNLSASRPQDRQFILSSKKLLLSDSGFYLCAGRQGALITFFGQGTRLTVV.

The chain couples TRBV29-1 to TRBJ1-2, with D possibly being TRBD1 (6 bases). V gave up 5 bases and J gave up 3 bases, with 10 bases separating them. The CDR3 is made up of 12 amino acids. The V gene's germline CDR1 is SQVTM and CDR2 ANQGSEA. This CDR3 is CSVSQGDYGYTF. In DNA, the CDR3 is TGCAGCGTTTCACAGGGTGACTATGGCTACACCTTC.